This T cell receptor beta chain derives from a study of vaccination effects on CD4 cells after COVID-19. Whole-study context: Samples collected post-vaccine were obtained a median of 72 days after the second dose. Whole-study results and caveats: After vaccination of healthy people, only 1 of 255 vaccine-induced clones cross-reacted with common cold coronaviruses. At late timepoints after vaccination, vaccine- and infection-induced clones shrank markedly.

Notes on this clone: Its target is unknown.

Produced via immunoSEQ multiplex PCR; TCRdb's table is partial and in-frame only. The data contain roughly 30,000 clones, about 67% of them singletons. This CDR3 is 11 amino acids long. The ends were cut back, 0 bases at V and 4 bases at J, with 3 bases in the middle. CDR1 and CDR2 from the germline V gene are GTSNPN and SVGIG (reference sequence). Having been cultured for less than 12 days, the cells underwent CD4+ T cell isolation. Either the mRNA-1273 or the BNT162b2 vaccine was given to participants as two doses. Vaccinees lacked prior SARS-CoV-2 infection and tested negative for nucleocapsid antibodies.

The sequencing here drew on CD4+ T cells from PBMCs cultured without peptide, taken after COVID-19 vaccination. The clonotype originates from a human donor who received a COVID-19 vaccine. The V and J genes are TRBV30 and TRBJ1-2; D gene unclear. The DNA of the CDR3 is TGTGCCTGGAGTGTTCTCTATGGCTACACCTTC. It yields the protein CAWSVLYGYTF.